The rows below give T cell receptor beta chains drawn from one sample of a study of tumor and adjacent non-tumor tissue in lung cancer. TCRdb passed the multiplex PCR reads through MiXCR, listing each CDR3 protein once. In the table there are 40,000 to 55,000 distinct CDR3 sequences, roughly 69% of which are singletons. Sequenced sample: distant non-tumor lung tissue. These receptors were obtained from an older woman with non-small cell lung cancer. Both conserved end residues are part of each CDR3. The D gene is left open where the match is weak. Clone size is given for some rows only: seen once, a few or many times, or a class if the clone is expanded.

clone_size: .; v_call: TRBV6-2/TRBV6-3; j_call: TRBJ2-7; d_call: TRBD2; cdr3_aa: CATWIQLALGHEQYF; cdr3_nt: TGTGCCACATGGATTCAACTAGCGTTGGGCCACGAGCAGTACTTC
clone_size: .; v_call: TRBV12-3/TRBV12-4; j_call: TRBJ2-4; d_call: .; cdr3_aa: CASSLRNGTKHIQYF; cdr3_nt: TGTGCCAGCAGTTTGCGGAATGGTACCAAACACATTCAGTACTTC
clone_size: .; v_call: TRBV4-1; j_call: TRBJ2-3; d_call: .; cdr3_aa: CASSPAGNSNLPQYF; cdr3_nt: TGCGCCAGCAGCCCAGCCGGGAATAGCAATCTGCCCCAGTATTTT
clone_size: .; v_call: TRBV4-3; j_call: TRBJ2-6; d_call: .; cdr3_aa: CASSLVGIETFGSNVLTF; cdr3_nt: TGCGCCAGCAGCCTTGTTGGGATAGAGACCTTTGGGTCCAACGTCCTGACTTTC
clone_size: .; v_call: TRBV11-2; j_call: TRBJ2-1; d_call: TRBD2; cdr3_aa: CVSSLGMRLAGANNEQFF; cdr3_nt: TGCGTCAGCAGCTTAGGAATGAGACTAGCGGGGGCTAACAATGAGCAGTTCTTC
clone_size: medium-sized; v_call: TRBV29-1; j_call: TRBJ1-2; d_call: TRBD1; cdr3_aa: CSGRGGINGYTF; cdr3_nt: TGCAGCGGTAGAGGGGGCATCAACGGCTACACCTTC
clone_size: .; v_call: TRBV5-1; j_call: TRBJ1-2; d_call: TRBD1; cdr3_aa: CANSLAGTGSGYTF; cdr3_nt: TGTGCCAACAGCTTAGCCGGGACAGGCTCGGGCTACACCTTC
clone_size: once; v_call: TRBV6-2/TRBV6-3; j_call: TRBJ2-3; d_call: TRBD2; cdr3_aa: CASGDSSGIKTQYF; cdr3_nt: TGTGCCAGCGGTGACTCTAGCGGAATAAAGACGCAGTATTTT
clone_size: .; v_call: TRBV6-1; j_call: TRBJ2-2; d_call: .; cdr3_aa: CASGEAGVSIITGELFF; cdr3_nt: TGTGCCAGCGGTGAAGCCGGGGTGTCTATTATCACCGGGGAGCTGTTTTTT
clone_size: .; v_call: TRBV6-5; j_call: TRBJ1-1; d_call: TRBD1; cdr3_aa: CARRDTGGWSAEAFF; cdr3_nt: TGTGCCAGGAGGGATACAGGGGGCTGGAGCGCTGAAGCATTCTTT
clone_size: .; v_call: TRBV29-1; j_call: TRBJ2-3; d_call: .; cdr3_aa: CNVEDLGVGRGTQYF; cdr3_nt: TGCAACGTTGAAGATCTGGGGGTAGGCCGGGGTACGCAGTATTTT
clone_size: once; v_call: TRBV4-3; j_call: TRBJ2-1; d_call: .; cdr3_aa: CASNQEASGRYNEQFF; cdr3_nt: TGCGCCAGCAACCAAGAAGCAAGTGGGAGGTATAATGAGCAGTTCTTC
clone_size: .; v_call: TRBV11-3; j_call: TRBJ2-7; d_call: .; cdr3_aa: CDSSLDTGIHEQYF; cdr3_nt: TGTGACAGCAGCTTAGATACGGGAATCCACGAGCAGTACTTC
clone_size: .; v_call: TRBV4-3; j_call: TRBJ2-2; d_call: .; cdr3_aa: CASSQEEGIAFNTGELFF; cdr3_nt: TGCGCCAGCAGCCAAGAGGAAGGGATAGCCTTTAACACCGGGGAACTGTTTTTT
clone_size: .; v_call: TRBV4-3; j_call: TRBJ2-1; d_call: .; cdr3_aa: CASSQVVSWSSYNEQFF; cdr3_nt: TGCGCCAGCAGCCAAGTTGTATCCTGGAGCTCCTACAATGAGCAGTTCTTC
clone_size: .; v_call: TRBV5-6; j_call: TRBJ2-2; d_call: TRBD2; cdr3_aa: CASNRRTSGIPNTWEQFF; cdr3_nt: TGTGCCAGCAACCGAAGGACTAGCGGGATCCCGAACACCTGGGAGCAGTTTTTT
clone_size: once; v_call: TRBV6-7; j_call: TRBJ2-4; d_call: TRBD2; cdr3_aa: CASSYSTSRREEDIQYF; cdr3_nt: TGTGCCAGCAGTTACTCGACTAGCAGGAGGGAAGAAGACATTCAGTACTTC
clone_size: .; v_call: TRBV11-2; j_call: TRBJ1-5; d_call: .; cdr3_aa: CAGSFWGSNQPQHF; cdr3_nt: TGTGCCGGCAGTTTTTGGGGGTCCAATCAGCCCCAGCATTTT
clone_size: few; v_call: TRBV30; j_call: TRBJ2-1; d_call: .; cdr3_aa: CTANDGPGANSYNEQFF; cdr3_nt: TGTACTGCAAACGACGGGCCGGGGGCAAATTCCTACAATGAGCAGTTCTTC
clone_size: few; v_call: TRBV5-1; j_call: TRBJ1-1; d_call: TRBD1; cdr3_aa: CASSLVQGNEAFF; cdr3_nt: TGCGCCAGCAGCTTAGTACAGGGGAATGAAGCTTTCTTT
clone_size: .; v_call: TRBV29-1; j_call: TRBJ2-7; d_call: TRBD1; cdr3_aa: CSVVPVRGRSEQYF; cdr3_nt: TGCAGCGTTGTCCCAGTCAGGGGGCGTAGCGAGCAATACTTC
clone_size: .; v_call: TRBV6-5; j_call: TRBJ2-3; d_call: .; cdr3_aa: CASSYAGERGDTQYF; cdr3_nt: TGTGCCAGCAGTTATGCAGGGGAGCGTGGAGATACGCAGTATTTT
clone_size: .; v_call: TRBV6-1; j_call: TRBJ2-6; d_call: .; cdr3_aa: CAAVKVEEVGSGANVLTF; cdr3_nt: TGTGCAGCAGTAAAGGTGGAAGAAGTGGGGTCTGGGGCCAACGTCCTGACTTTC
clone_size: .; v_call: TRBV11-2; j_call: TRBJ2-3; d_call: .; cdr3_aa: CARSLLGDSDTQYF; cdr3_nt: TGTGCCAGGAGCTTATTGGGTGATTCAGATACGCAGTATTTT
clone_size: many; v_call: TRBV28; j_call: TRBJ1-2; d_call: .; cdr3_aa: CASSLMGGGSYGYTF; cdr3_nt: TGTGCCAGCAGTTTAATGGGGGGCGGCAGCTATGGCTACACCTTC
clone_size: many; v_call: TRBV5-6; j_call: TRBJ2-7; d_call: TRBD1; cdr3_aa: CASRQTGASYEQYF; cdr3_nt: TGTGCCAGCAGGCAGACAGGGGCATCCTACGAGCAGTACTTC
clone_size: once; v_call: TRBV30; j_call: TRBJ1-1; d_call: TRBD1; cdr3_aa: CAWSVRGDRDAEAFF; cdr3_nt: TGCGCCTGGAGTGTACGTGGGGACAGGGACGCTGAAGCTTTCTTT
clone_size: .; v_call: TRBV24-1; j_call: TRBJ1-2; d_call: TRBD1; cdr3_aa: CATSEGQGAVGYIF; cdr3_nt: TGTGCCACCAGTGAGGGACAGGGGGCAGTCGGCTACATCTTC
clone_size: .; v_call: TRBV10-2; j_call: TRBJ2-6; d_call: .; cdr3_aa: CASSDYGANGLTF; cdr3_nt: TGCGCCAGCAGTGATTACGGGGCCAACGGCCTGACATTC
clone_size: .; v_call: TRBV4-1; j_call: TRBJ1-1; d_call: TRBD1; cdr3_aa: CVSSHTQGANEAFF; cdr3_nt: TGTGTCAGCAGCCACACACAGGGGGCTAATGAAGCTTTCTTT
clone_size: few; v_call: TRBV2; j_call: TRBJ2-3; d_call: TRBD2; cdr3_aa: CASSRSGRDSDTQYF; cdr3_nt: TGTGCCAGCAGTCGAAGCGGGAGAGATTCAGATACGCAGTATTTT
clone_size: .; v_call: TRBV12-3/TRBV12-4; j_call: TRBJ1-1; d_call: TRBD1; cdr3_aa: CASSFPDLDRGQTEAFF; cdr3_nt: TGTGCCAGCAGTTTTCCTGACTTGGACAGGGGGCAAACTGAGGCTTTCTTT
clone_size: .; v_call: TRBV5-5; j_call: TRBJ2-7; d_call: .; cdr3_aa: CASSLGGFEQGSSYEQYF; cdr3_nt: TGTGCCAGTAGCTTGGGGGGTTTTGAGCAGGGGAGCTCCTACGAGCAGTACTTC
clone_size: .; v_call: TRBV14; j_call: TRBJ1-4; d_call: .; cdr3_aa: CASSQGSQIREKLFF; cdr3_nt: TGTGCCAGCAGCCAAGGGAGCCAGATTCGTGAAAAACTATTTTTT
clone_size: .; v_call: TRBV28; j_call: TRBJ2-1; d_call: .; cdr3_aa: CASSRRGGYNEQFF; cdr3_nt: TGTGCTAGCAGTCGGAGAGGGGGCTACAATGAGCAGTTCTTC
clone_size: once; v_call: TRBV9; j_call: TRBJ2-6; d_call: .; cdr3_aa: CASRVGTNVLTF; cdr3_nt: TGTGCCAGCAGGGTAGGGACCAACGTCCTGACTTTC
clone_size: .; v_call: TRBV12-3/TRBV12-4; j_call: TRBJ2-2; d_call: TRBD1; cdr3_aa: CASSRDRLNTGEVFF; cdr3_nt: TGTGCCAGCAGCCGGGACAGGCTTAACACCGGGGAGGTGTTTTTT
clone_size: many; v_call: TRBV5-6; j_call: TRBJ2-5; d_call: TRBD1; cdr3_aa: CASSRGQGEKTQYF; cdr3_nt: TGTGCCAGCAGCCGAGGACAGGGTGAAAAGACCCAGTACTTC
clone_size: many; v_call: TRBV5-4; j_call: TRBJ2-2; d_call: .; cdr3_aa: CASSLQNRGGELFF; cdr3_nt: TGTGCCAGCAGCCTACAAAATAGGGGCGGGGAGCTGTTTTTT
clone_size: .; v_call: TRBV10-2; j_call: TRBJ2-5; d_call: .; cdr3_aa: CASNHTGETHYF; cdr3_nt: TGCGCCAGCAATCACACCGGGGAGACCCACTACTTC
clone_size: .; v_call: TRBV29-1; j_call: TRBJ1-1; d_call: .; cdr3_aa: CSGGMGADASF; cdr3_nt: TGCAGCGGGGGTATGGGGGCAGATGCTTCCTTC
clone_size: .; v_call: TRBV4-3; j_call: TRBJ2-7; d_call: .; cdr3_aa: CASSFAGEFPYQQYF; cdr3_nt: TGCGCCAGCAGCTTTGCCGGGGAATTCCCCTACCAGCAGTACTTC
clone_size: .; v_call: TRBV20-1; j_call: TRBJ2-1; d_call: TRBD2; cdr3_aa: CSARSSGRGRCEQFF; cdr3_nt: TGCAGTGCTAGAAGCAGCGGGAGGGGTCGGTGTGAGCAGTTCTTC
clone_size: once; v_call: TRBV11-2; j_call: TRBJ2-1; d_call: TRBD2; cdr3_aa: CASSHISGGRYNEQFF; cdr3_nt: TGTGCCAGCAGCCATATTAGCGGGGGCCGATACAATGAGCAGTTCTTC
clone_size: many; v_call: TRBV6-5; j_call: TRBJ1-3; d_call: .; cdr3_aa: CASSLMARGNTIYF; cdr3_nt: TGTGCCAGCAGTTTAATGGCCCGAGGAAACACCATATATTTT
clone_size: .; v_call: TRBV6-5; j_call: TRBJ2-2; d_call: .; cdr3_aa: CVSSRSLVGRGTGELFF; cdr3_nt: TGTGTCAGCAGCCGGTCACTAGTGGGGAGGGGGACCGGGGAGCTGTTTTTT
clone_size: .; v_call: TRBV11-3; j_call: TRBJ2-7; d_call: .; cdr3_aa: CASGLRAAVSYEQYF; cdr3_nt: TGCGCCAGCGGCTTACGGGCAGCGGTCTCCTACGAGCAGTACTTC
clone_size: .; v_call: TRBV28; j_call: TRBJ2-1; d_call: .; cdr3_aa: CASSFPGNTYNEQFF; cdr3_nt: TGTGCCAGCAGTTTCCCGGGAAACACCTACAATGAGCAGTTCTTC
clone_size: many; v_call: TRBV20-1; j_call: TRBJ2-1; d_call: .; cdr3_aa: CSALSNSGEQFF; cdr3_nt: TGCAGTGCTCTTAGTAATAGTGGTGAGCAGTTCTTC
clone_size: .; v_call: TRBV11-3; j_call: TRBJ1-1; d_call: .; cdr3_aa: CASSAPGSLTEAFF; cdr3_nt: TGTGCCAGCAGCGCGCCCGGGTCCCTCACTGAAGCTTTCTTT
clone_size: .; v_call: TRBV4-3; j_call: TRBJ2-3; d_call: TRBD1; cdr3_aa: CATGQGQGVKDTQYF; cdr3_nt: TGCGCCACCGGCCAGGGACAGGGGGTAAAAGATACGCAGTATTTT
clone_size: .; v_call: TRBV4-1; j_call: TRBJ2-5; d_call: TRBD2; cdr3_aa: CASSLRLTGGPGQETQYF; cdr3_nt: TGCGCCAGCAGCCTCCGATTAACGGGAGGGCCTGGGCAAGAGACCCAGTACTTC
clone_size: once; v_call: TRBV12-3/TRBV12-4; j_call: TRBJ1-5; d_call: .; cdr3_aa: CACAVGGSNHPQHF; cdr3_nt: TGTGCCTGCGCGGTAGGGGGTAGCAATCATCCCCAGCATTTT
clone_size: medium-sized; v_call: TRBV11-3; j_call: TRBJ2-7; d_call: TRBD2; cdr3_aa: CASSPRLALEQYF; cdr3_nt: TGTGCCAGCAGCCCGCGACTAGCTCTCGAGCAGTACTTC
clone_size: once; v_call: TRBV11-3; j_call: TRBJ2-1; d_call: TRBD2; cdr3_aa: CDSSLSGTSVSIEQFF; cdr3_nt: TGTGACAGCAGCTTGTCAGGGACTAGCGTGAGCATTGAGCAGTTCTTC